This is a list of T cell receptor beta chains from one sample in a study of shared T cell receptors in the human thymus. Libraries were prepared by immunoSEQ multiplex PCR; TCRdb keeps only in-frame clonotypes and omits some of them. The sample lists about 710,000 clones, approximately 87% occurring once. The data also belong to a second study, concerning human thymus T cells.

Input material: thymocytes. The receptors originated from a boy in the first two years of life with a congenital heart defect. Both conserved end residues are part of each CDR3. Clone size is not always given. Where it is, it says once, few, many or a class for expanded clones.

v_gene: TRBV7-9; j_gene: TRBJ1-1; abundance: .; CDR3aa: CASSLVGAPNTEAFF
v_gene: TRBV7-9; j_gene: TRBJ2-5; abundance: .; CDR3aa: CASSLAKKGGRGETQYF
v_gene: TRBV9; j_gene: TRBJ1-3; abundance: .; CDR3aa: CASSVGERGNTIYF
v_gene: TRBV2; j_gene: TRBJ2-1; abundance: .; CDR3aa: CASSDRGRLAGAVGNEQFF
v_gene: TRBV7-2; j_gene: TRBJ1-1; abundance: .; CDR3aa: CASHSGTGRTEAFF
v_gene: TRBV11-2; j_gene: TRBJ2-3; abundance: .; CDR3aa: CASSLTSGGTDTQYF
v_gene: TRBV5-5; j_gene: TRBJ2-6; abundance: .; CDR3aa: CASSGQGAGANVLTF
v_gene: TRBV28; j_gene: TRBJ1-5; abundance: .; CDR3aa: CASSLKHLKWPQHF
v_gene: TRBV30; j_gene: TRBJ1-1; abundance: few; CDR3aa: CAWSVRHAGVENTEAFF
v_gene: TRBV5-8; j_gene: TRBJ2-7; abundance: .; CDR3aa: CASTPRDYRYEQYF
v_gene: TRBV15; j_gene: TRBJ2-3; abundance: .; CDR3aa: CATNEAGGLDTQYF
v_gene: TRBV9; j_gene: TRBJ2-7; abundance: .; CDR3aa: CASSVAGGSRNEQYF
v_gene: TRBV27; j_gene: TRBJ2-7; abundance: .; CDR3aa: CASSPRLSSYEQYF
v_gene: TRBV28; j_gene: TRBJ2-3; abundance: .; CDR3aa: CASSPPLWKTPGKRTDTQYF
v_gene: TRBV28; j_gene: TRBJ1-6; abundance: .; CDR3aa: CASRLDNYNSPLHF
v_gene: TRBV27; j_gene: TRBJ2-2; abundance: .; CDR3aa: CASMEGSGELFF
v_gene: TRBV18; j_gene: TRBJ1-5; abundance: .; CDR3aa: CASSLGQDSNQPQHF
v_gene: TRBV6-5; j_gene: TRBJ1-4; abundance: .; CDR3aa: CASSPGRTHEKLFF
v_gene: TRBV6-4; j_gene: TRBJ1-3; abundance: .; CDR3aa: CASSDSIEPPFGGGNTIYF
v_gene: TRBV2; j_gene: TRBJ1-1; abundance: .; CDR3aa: CASSQKGGGLTEAFF
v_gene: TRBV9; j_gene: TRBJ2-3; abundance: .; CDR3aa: CASSVGGAQYF
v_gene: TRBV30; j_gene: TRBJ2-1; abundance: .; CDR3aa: CARSKYRGQLPSSYNEQFF
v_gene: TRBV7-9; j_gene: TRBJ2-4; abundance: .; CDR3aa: CASSLGTSGVQHIQYF
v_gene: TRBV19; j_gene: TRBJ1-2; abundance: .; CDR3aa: CASSILFLGGGGLSNYGYTF
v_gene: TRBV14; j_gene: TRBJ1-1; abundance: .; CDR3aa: CASSHPRGGGTEAFF
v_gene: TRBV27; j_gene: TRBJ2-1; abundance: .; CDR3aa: CASSLSTPILGGSRNEQFF
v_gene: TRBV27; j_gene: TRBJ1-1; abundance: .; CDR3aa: CASSSGEITEAFF
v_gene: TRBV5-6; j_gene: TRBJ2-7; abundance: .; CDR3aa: CASSLGLAGEQYF
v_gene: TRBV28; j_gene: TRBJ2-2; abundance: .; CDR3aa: CASSLGGKNTGELFF
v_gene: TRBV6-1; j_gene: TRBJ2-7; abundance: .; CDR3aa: CASSVSRLAVSYEQYF
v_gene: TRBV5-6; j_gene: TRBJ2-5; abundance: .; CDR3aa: CASSLNGTAAQETQYF
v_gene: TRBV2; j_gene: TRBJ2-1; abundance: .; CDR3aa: CASSEMNPRIAGRSYNEQFF
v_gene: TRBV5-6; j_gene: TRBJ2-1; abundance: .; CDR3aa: CASSGQGSRTGNEQFF
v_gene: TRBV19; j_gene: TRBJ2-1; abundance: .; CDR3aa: CASSTPTGRAGYEQFF
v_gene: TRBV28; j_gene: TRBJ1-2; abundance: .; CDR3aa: CASSLAKDRGYGYTF
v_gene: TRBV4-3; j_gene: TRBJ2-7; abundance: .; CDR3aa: CASSQASAYTYEQYF
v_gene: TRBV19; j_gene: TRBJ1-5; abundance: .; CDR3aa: CASSRAGRAGVDQPQHF
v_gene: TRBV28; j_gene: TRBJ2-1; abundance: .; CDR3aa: CASYQGQYNEQFF
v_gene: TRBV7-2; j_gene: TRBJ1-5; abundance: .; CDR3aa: CASRASGTGNQPQHF
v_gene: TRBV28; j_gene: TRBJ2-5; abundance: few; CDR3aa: CASSPRAGGETQYF
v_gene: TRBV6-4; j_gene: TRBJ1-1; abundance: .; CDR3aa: CASSDRALREGDRPNTEAFF
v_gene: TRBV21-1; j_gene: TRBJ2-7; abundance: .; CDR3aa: CASSKGPPRQGIGYEQYF
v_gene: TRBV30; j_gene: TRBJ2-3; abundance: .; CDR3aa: CAWRGLTGTQYF
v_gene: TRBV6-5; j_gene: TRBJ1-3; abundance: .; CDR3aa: CASSYSTGSPGNTIYF
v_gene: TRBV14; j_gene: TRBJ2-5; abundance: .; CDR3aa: CASSQGPLQKRETQQETQYF
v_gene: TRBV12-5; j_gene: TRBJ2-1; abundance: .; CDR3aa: CASGLVLWAYNEQFF
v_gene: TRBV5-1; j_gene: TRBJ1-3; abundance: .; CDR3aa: CASSSYRDRVGENTIYF
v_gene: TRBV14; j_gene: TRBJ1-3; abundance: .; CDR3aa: CASSQEPVSGNTIYF
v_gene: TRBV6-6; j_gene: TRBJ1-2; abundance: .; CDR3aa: CASSPDSFLGYTF
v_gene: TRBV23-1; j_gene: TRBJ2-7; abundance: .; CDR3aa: CASSQLEGTGAYEQYF
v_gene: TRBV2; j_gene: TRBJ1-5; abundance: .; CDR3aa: CASNTRDRGPSNQPQHF
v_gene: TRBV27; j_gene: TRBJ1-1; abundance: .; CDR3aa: CASSNRDRDLGPEAFF
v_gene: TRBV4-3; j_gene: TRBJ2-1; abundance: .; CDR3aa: CASSPEGLAAYNEQFF
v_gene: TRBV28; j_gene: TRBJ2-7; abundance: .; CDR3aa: CASSTLSATIPYEQYF
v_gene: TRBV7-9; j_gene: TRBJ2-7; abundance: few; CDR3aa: CASSLSRVGEQYF